Listed below are T cell receptor beta chains from one sample, sequenced in a study of blood T cell repertoires in COVID-19. Sequencing used immunoSEQ multiplex PCR; TCRdb keeps in-frame clones, though not all of them. The sample lists a few hundred thousand clones; just under 85% were seen once. The sequenced material came from PBMCs or T cells enriched from blood (not recorded which). Source of these receptors: a man aged 35 to 55 who had recovered from COVID-19. The CDR3 runs from the conserved cysteine through the conserved F or W. Each record gives: D gene, V gene, J gene, clone size, CDR3 protein, CDR3 DNA. The D gene is left open where the match is weak. Clone sizes are given selectively: once, few, many, or a class where the clone is expanded.

TRBD1	TRBV3-1/TRBV3-2	TRBJ1-5	once	CASGAGTGDSNQPQHF	TGTGCCAGCGGAGCCGGGACAGGGGATAGCAATCAGCCCCAGCATTTT
NA	TRBV2	TRBJ1-6	NA	CASSEWGRDNSPLHF	TGTGCCAGCAGTGAATGGGGGAGGGATAATTCACCCCTCCACTTT
TRBD1	TRBV6-5	TRBJ1-1	NA	CASVGTGGPYTEAFF	TGTGCCAGCGTAGGGACAGGGGGTCCCTACACTGAAGCTTTCTTT
TRBD1	TRBV7-8	TRBJ1-6	NA	CASSLRAGTGGGNSPLHF	TGTGCCAGCAGCTTGCGCGCGGGGACAGGGGGCGGGAATTCACCCCTCCACTTT
NA	TRBV6-5	TRBJ2-7	few	CASSYSRQVPYEQYF	TGTGCCAGCAGTTACTCGAGACAAGTCCCCTACGAGCAGTACTTC
TRBD1	TRBV28	TRBJ2-5	NA	CASSNGGTGRETQYF	TGTGCCAGCAGCAACGGGGGGACAGGGCGAGAGACCCAGTACTTC
NA	TRBV24-1	TRBJ1-2	NA	CATAGREPNYGYTF	TGTGCCACTGCGGGCCGGGAGCCGAACTATGGCTACACCTTC
NA	TRBV1	TRBJ2-3	NA	CTSSPDPGGHDTQYF	TGCACCAGCAGCCCGGACCCGGGGGGGCATGATACGCAGTATTTT
TRBD1	TRBV2	TRBJ1-4	NA	CASSGTGPANEKLFF	TGTGCCAGCAGTGGGACAGGCCCAGCGAATGAAAAACTGTTTTTT
TRBD2	TRBV14	TRBJ2-5	NA	CASSQWGLAGGETQYF	TGTGCCAGCAGCCAATGGGGACTAGCGGGAGGAGAGACCCAGTACTTC
NA	TRBV10-3	TRBJ2-2	NA	CASREPPGELFF	TGTGCCAGTCGGGAGCCCCCCGGGGAGCTGTTTTTT
NA	TRBV3-1/TRBV3-2	TRBJ1-1	NA	CASSRRGTRGAFF	TGTGCCAGCAGCCGAAGGGGGACACGCGGGGCTTTCTTT
NA	TRBV7-9	TRBJ1-4	NA	CASSLRSEGEKLFF	TGTGCCAGCAGCTTAAGGTCGGAGGGTGAAAAACTGTTTTTT
NA	TRBV6-1	TRBJ2-5	NA	CASSEALDFQETQYF	TGTGCCAGCAGTGAAGCTCTGGACTTCCAAGAGACCCAGTACTTC
NA	TRBV7-2	TRBJ2-2	NA	CASSLAVGRGTGELFF	TGTGCCAGCAGCTTAGCCGTAGGCAGGGGTACCGGGGAGCTGTTTTTT
TRBD1	TRBV19	TRBJ1-1	NA	CASRRGRGTEAFF	TGTGCCAGTAGGAGGGGGCGCGGCACTGAAGCTTTCTTT
NA	TRBV28	TRBJ1-3	NA	CASGFGNTIYF	TGTGCTTCGGGTTTTGGAAACACCATATATTTT
NA	TRBV9	TRBJ1-5	NA	CASSALGNLDQPQHF	TGTGCCAGCAGCGCCCTGGGCAACTTGGATCAGCCCCAGCATTTT
NA	TRBV6-5	TRBJ1-1	NA	CAALSYRSREAFF	TGTGCCGCACTTAGCTACAGGAGCCGTGAGGCTTTCTTT
NA	TRBV5-4	TRBJ2-3	NA	CASSLQGTLTDTQYF	TGTGCCAGCAGCTTACAGGGGACTTTGACAGATACGCAGTATTTT
NA	TRBV19	TRBJ1-5	NA	CASSITGTNQPQHF	TGTGCCAGTAGTATTACAGGGACCAATCAGCCCCAGCATTTT
TRBD2	TRBV18	TRBJ2-1	few	CASSLVLAEAGEQFF	TGTGCCAGCTCACTAGTACTAGCGGAAGCGGGTGAGCAGTTCTTC
NA	TRBV7-2	TRBJ1-1	NA	CASSQGRQTEAFF	TGTGCCAGCAGCCAGGGAAGGCAGACTGAAGCTTTCTTT
TRBD1	TRBV2	TRBJ2-3	NA	CASSQGQGATDTQYF	TGTGCCAGCAGTCAGGGACAGGGGGCAACAGATACGCAGTATTTT
NA	TRBV3-1/TRBV3-2	TRBJ2-2	once	CASSPDNVGGELFF	TGTGCCAGCAGCCCGGACAACGTTGGCGGGGAGCTGTTTTTT
TRBD1	TRBV19	TRBJ2-7	NA	CASSRDRGPYEQYF	TGTGCCAGTAGTAGAGACAGGGGGCCCTACGAGCAGTACTTC
NA	TRBV29-1	TRBJ2-7	NA	CSVAVDYEQYF	TGCAGCGTTGCAGTCGACTACGAGCAGTACTTC
NA	TRBV4-1	TRBJ1-1	NA	CASSQGRLNTEAFF	TGCGCCAGCAGCCAAGGCAGATTGAACACTGAAGCTTTCTTT
TRBD1	TRBV5-8	TRBJ2-2	NA	CASSYNRGGNTGELFF	TGTGCCAGCAGTTATAACAGGGGTGGTAACACCGGGGAGCTGTTTTTT
TRBD2	TRBV11-2	TRBJ2-1	NA	CASSPIPGGGRYNEQFF	TGTGCCAGCAGCCCGATACCGGGGGGGGGCCGGTACAATGAGCAGTTCTTC
NA	TRBV2	TRBJ1-1	NA	CASGGVLGTEAFF	TGTGCCAGCGGGGGGGTTTTGGGTACTGAAGCTTTCTTT
NA	TRBV7-8	TRBJ1-5	NA	CASSPRESRGSQPQHF	TGTGCCAGCAGCCCCCGTGAGTCCAGGGGCAGTCAGCCCCAGCATTTT
NA	TRBV4-1	TRBJ1-1	NA	CASSQGREAFF	TGCGCCAGCAGCCAGGGCAGGGAAGCTTTCTTT
NA	TRBV19	TRBJ1-2	NA	CASSIAQGLIGYTF	TGTGCCAGTAGTATAGCCCAGGGGTTGATTGGCTACACCTTC
NA	TRBV23-1	TRBJ1-5	NA	CASGSRVNQPQHF	TGCGCCAGCGGATCGCGGGTTAATCAGCCCCAGCATTTT
NA	TRBV21-1	TRBJ1-2	few	CASSKDRQVDHGYTF	TGTGCCAGCAGCAAAGACCGGCAGGTCGATCATGGCTACACCTTC
NA	TRBV5-1	TRBJ2-7	NA	CASSQDTYEQYF	TGCGCCAGCAGCCAAGACACTTACGAGCAGTACTTC
TRBD2	TRBV4-1	TRBJ2-3	NA	CAGSQVPSGVPDTQYF	TGCGCCGGCAGCCAAGTGCCTAGCGGGGTCCCCGATACGCAGTATTTT
NA	TRBV6-2/TRBV6-3	TRBJ2-2	few	CASSYVLNGELFF	TGTGCCAGCAGTTACGTACTAAACGGGGAGCTGTTTTTT
NA	TRBV24-1	TRBJ2-3	NA	CATSGTRVTDTQYF	TGTGCCACCTCTGGGACACGTGTCACAGATACGCAGTATTTT
NA	TRBV28	TRBJ1-5	NA	CASSPPQYNQPQHF	TGTGCCAGCAGCCCCCCCCAGTACAATCAGCCCCAGCATTTT
NA	TRBV6-5	TRBJ1-3	NA	CASSYSTGQSGNTIYF	TGTGCCAGCAGTTACTCGACCGGACAGTCCGGAAACACCATATATTTT
NA	TRBV28	TRBJ2-5	once	CASTRHEKRETQYF	TGTGCCAGCACCCGGCACGAGAAGCGAGAGACCCAGTACTTC
TRBD1	TRBV9	TRBJ2-2	NA	CASSRQGASGELFF	TGTGCCAGCAGTAGACAGGGGGCGAGCGGGGAGCTGTTTTTT
TRBD1	TRBV30	TRBJ1-2	few	CAWGTGTMRYTF	TGTGCCTGGGGGACAGGGACTATGCGCTACACCTTC
NA	TRBV5-1	TRBJ2-3	NA	CASSLAGSGSTDTQYF	TGCGCCAGCAGCTTGGCCGGGAGCGGGAGCACAGATACGCAGTATTTT
TRBD2	TRBV29-1	TRBJ2-7	NA	CSVAVGLANYEQYF	TGCAGCGTTGCCGTAGGACTAGCGAATTACGAGCAGTACTTC
NA	TRBV28	TRBJ1-2	NA	CASSLSRYGYTF	TGTGCCAGCAGTTTATCTCGCTATGGCTACACCTTC
TRBD1	TRBV6-5	TRBJ2-3	NA	CASSLRDRVRDTQYF	TGTGCCAGCAGTCTACGGGACAGGGTTAGAGATACGCAGTATTTT
TRBD1	TRBV11-2	TRBJ1-2	NA	CASSLWTGGYGYTF	TGTGCCAGCAGCCTTTGGACAGGGGGCTATGGCTACACCTTC
NA	TRBV7-3	TRBJ1-1	NA	CASSLFAENTEAFF	TGTGCCAGCAGCTTATTCGCGGAGAACACTGAAGCTTTCTTT
TRBD1	TRBV4-1	TRBJ1-4	NA	CASSQVGTGGEKLFF	TGCGCCAGCAGCCAAGTTGGGACAGGGGGTGAAAAACTGTTTTTT
TRBD2	TRBV5-5	TRBJ2-1	NA	CASSLLAGSSHNEQFF	TGTGCCAGCAGCTTGCTAGCGGGGTCCTCCCACAATGAGCAGTTCTTC
NA	TRBV10-3	TRBJ1-1	NA	CAISEVGQGKTEAFF	TGTGCCATCAGTGAGGTCGGGCAGGGTAAGACTGAAGCTTTCTTT
NA	TRBV6-5	TRBJ1-5	NA	CASSIAPNQPQHF	TGTGCCAGCAGTATAGCCCCAAATCAGCCCCAGCATTTT
NA	TRBV6-5	TRBJ1-1	NA	CASSYQGWTEAFF	TGTGCCAGCAGTTACCAGGGGTGGACTGAAGCTTTCTTT